The TCR beta chain under discussion was sequenced for a study of yellow fever vaccine responses in identical twins. From the RT-PCR reads, TCRdb called clonotypes with MiXCR, one entry per CDR3 protein. Found here are fewer than 4,000 distinct CDR3 sequences, more than 70% of them singletons; the top ten hold 2.5% to 3%. Germline V gene sequence: CDR1 SGHNT, CDR2 YYREEE (reference sequence). V gave up 1 base and J gave up 5 bases; unmatched junction bases: 2. This CDR3 contains 15 residues. Notes on the study in general: After vaccination, twins' T cell response reportedly seemed partly convergent, partly personalized.

Points on this clonotype: What it binds is unknown.

Sequencing used T cells from blood (PBMCs), unsorted or a sorted subset (not recorded which), obtained before or after yellow fever vaccination (not recorded which). The rearrangement joins TRBV5-4 to TRBJ2-1, with 11 bases matching TRBD2. The source of this sequence is a woman under 30 who received the yellow fever vaccine. The CDR3 region has the DNA TGTGCCAGCAGCTTGTTAGCGGGGGGGGACAATGAGCAGTTCTTC. Protein sequence: CASSLLAGGDNEQFF.